This entry lists 6 T cell receptor beta chains sequenced from one sample in a study of cytomegalovirus exposure and HLA in healthy donors. Researchers ran the PCR with 60 Vbeta and 13 Jbeta primers. Clones were sequenced by immunoSEQ multiplex PCR, and TCRdb holds only the in-frame ones, with some missing. Of roughly 100,000 clones listed, 50% to 80% are singletons. The sample comprised PBMCs. The receptors shown here come from a man aged 55 to 69 in good health and CMV-seronegative.

The rearrangement uses TRBV18 and TRBJ2-2; the match to TRBD1 covers 8 bases. The CDR3 is made up of 15 amino acids. Germline trimming cut 3 bases from V and 1 base from J; bases unmatched to any gene: 1. CDR1 is KGHSH and CDR2 is LQKENI in the germline V gene. CDR3 in DNA: TGTGCCAGCTCACCCAGGGGGCTGAACACCGGGGAGCTGTTTTTT. Protein sequence: CASSPRGLNTGELFF.

The J gene is TRBJ1-5, the V gene TRBV28; 7 positions agree with TRBD1. Germline CDR1 is MDHEN and CDR2 is SYDVKM. There are 17 residues in the CDR3. With 4 bases clipped from V and 3 bases from J, the junction kept 12 bases outside the gene matches. Here the CDR3 DNA reads TGTGCCAGCAGTTCACGACAGGGTCTTGGCCACAATCAGCCCCAGCATTTT. Translation gives CASSSRQGLGHNQPQHF. Combining the CDR3 with reference TRBV28 and TRBJ1-5 gives the whole variable domain DVKVTQSSRYLVKRTGEKVFLECVQDMDHENMFWYRQDPGLGLRLIYFSYDVKMKEKGDIPEGYSVSREKKERFSLILESASTNQTSMYLCASSSRQGLGHNQPQHFGDGTRLSIL.

Comments on this clone: Germline is not matched at one junction end, which may reflect a read error. This chain connects TRBV7-9 to TRBJ2-7; 10 bases agree with TRBD1. Germline V gene sequence: CDR1 SEHNR, CDR2 FQNEAQ (reference sequence). The CDR3 sequence is 17 residues long. The CDR3 sequence: CSSSYPGQGFSEMLQYF. The CDR3 coding sequence is TGTTCCAGCAGCTATCCGGGACAGGGGTTCTCGGAGATGTTGCAGTACTTC.

This clone was detected only a few times. The gene calls are TRBV2 and TRBJ1-1, with a tentative D call TRBD1 (5 bases). The CDR3 is 15 amino acids. From germline, CDR1 is SNHLY and CDR2 FYNNEI. The V and J ends lost 2 bases and 4 bases respectively, with 14 bases between them. The CDR3 spells CASSERGAGPTEAFF. The CDR3 DNA reads TGTGCCAGCAGTGAAAGGGGCGCCGGACCCACTGAAGCTTTCTTT.

The genes are TRBV5-1 and TRBJ2-3, with TRBD2 matching over 9 bases. The V and J ends lost 6 bases and 0 bases, in that order; junction bases with no gene match: 2. CDR3 size: 14 residues. Looked up from germline, CDR1 is SGHRS and CDR2 is YFSETQ. CDR3: CASMRGGSTDTQYF. The CDR3 DNA follows: TGCGCCAGCATGCGGGGGGGAAGCACAGATACGCAGTATTTT. Using reference TRBV5-1 and TRBJ2-3 for the parts outside the CDR3, the full variable domain is KAGVTQTPRYLIKTRGQQVTLSCSPISGHRSVSWYQQTPGQGLQFLFEYFSETQRNKGNFPGRFSGRQFSNSRSEMNVSTLELGDSALYLCASMRGGSTDTQYFGPGTRLTVL.

With respect to this clone: This sample also contains other DNA sequences that code for the same CDR3. The V call is TRBV18, the J call TRBJ2-7; maybe TRBD2 (5 bases). In germline, CDR1 is KGHSH, CDR2 LQKENI. There are 14 residues in the CDR3. The V end lost 3 bases, the J end lost 3 bases, and 12 bases lay between the germline ends. The CDR3 DNA is TGTGCCAGCTCACCGGTAGGAGGACTCTACGAGCAGTACTTC. It translates to CASSPVGGLYEQYF.